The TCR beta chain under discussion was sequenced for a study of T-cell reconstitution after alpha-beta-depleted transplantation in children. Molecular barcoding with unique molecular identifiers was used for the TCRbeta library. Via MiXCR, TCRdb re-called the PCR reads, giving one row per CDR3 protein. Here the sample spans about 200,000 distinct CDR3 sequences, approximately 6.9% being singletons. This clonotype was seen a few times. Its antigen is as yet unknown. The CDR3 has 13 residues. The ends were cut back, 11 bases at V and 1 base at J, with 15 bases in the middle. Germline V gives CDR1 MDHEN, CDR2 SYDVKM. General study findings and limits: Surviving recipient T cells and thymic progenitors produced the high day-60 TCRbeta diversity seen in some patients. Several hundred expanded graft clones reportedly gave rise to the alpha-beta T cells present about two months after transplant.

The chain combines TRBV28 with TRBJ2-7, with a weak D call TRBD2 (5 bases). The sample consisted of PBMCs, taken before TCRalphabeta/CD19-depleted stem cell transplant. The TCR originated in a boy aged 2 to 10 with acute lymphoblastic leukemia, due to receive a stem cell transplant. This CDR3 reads CAGSLEGSYEQYF. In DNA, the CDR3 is TGTGCCGGGAGCCTTGAAGGGTCCTACGAGCAGTACTTC.